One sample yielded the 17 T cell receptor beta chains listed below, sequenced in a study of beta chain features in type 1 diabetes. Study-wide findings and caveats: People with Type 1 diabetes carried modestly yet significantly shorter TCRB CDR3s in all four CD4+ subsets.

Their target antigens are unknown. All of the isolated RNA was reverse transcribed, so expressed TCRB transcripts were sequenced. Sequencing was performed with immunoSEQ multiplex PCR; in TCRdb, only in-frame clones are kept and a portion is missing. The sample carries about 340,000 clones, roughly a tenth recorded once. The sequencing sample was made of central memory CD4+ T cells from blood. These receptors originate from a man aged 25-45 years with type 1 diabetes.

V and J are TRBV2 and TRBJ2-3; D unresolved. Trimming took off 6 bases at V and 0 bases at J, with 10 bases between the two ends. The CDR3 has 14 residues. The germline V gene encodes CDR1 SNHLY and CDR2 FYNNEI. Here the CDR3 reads CASRAGLSTDTQYF. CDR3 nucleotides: TGTGCCAGCAGAGCAGGTCTTAGCACAGATACGCAGTATTTT. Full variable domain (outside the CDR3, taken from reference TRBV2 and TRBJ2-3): EPEVTQTPSHQVTQMGQEVILRCVPISNHLYFYWYRQILGQKVEFLVSFYNNEISEKSEIFDDQFSVERPDGSNFTLKIRSTKLEDSAMYFCASRAGLSTDTQYFGPGTRLTVL.

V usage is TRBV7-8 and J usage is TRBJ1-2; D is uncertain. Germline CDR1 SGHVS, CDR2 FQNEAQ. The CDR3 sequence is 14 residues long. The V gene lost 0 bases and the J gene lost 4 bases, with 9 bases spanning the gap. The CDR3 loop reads CASSLAGEGYGYTF. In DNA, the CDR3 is TGTGCCAGCAGCTTAGCTGGCGAGGGCTATGGCTACACCTTC.

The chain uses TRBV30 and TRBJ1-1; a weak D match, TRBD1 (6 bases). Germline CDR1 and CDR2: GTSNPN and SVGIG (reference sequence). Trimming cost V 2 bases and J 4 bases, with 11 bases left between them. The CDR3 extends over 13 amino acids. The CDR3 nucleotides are TGTGCCTGGAGTTCACAGGGAGGCACTGAAGCTTTCTTT. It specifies CAWSSQGGTEAFF.

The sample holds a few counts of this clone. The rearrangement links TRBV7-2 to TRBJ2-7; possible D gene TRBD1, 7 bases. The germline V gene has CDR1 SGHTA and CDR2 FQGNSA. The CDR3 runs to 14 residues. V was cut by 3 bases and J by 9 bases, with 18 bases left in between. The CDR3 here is CASSFRTVQGGQYF. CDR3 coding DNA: TGTGCCAGCAGCTTTCGGACAGTCCAGGGGGGGCAGTACTTC.

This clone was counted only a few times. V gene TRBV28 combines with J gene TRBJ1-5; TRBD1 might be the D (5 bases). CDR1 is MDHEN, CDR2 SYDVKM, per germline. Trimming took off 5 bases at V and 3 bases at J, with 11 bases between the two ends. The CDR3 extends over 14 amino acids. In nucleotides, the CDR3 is TGTGCCAGCAGTCCCTCAGGGCCCAATCAGCCCCAGCATTTT. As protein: CASSPSGPNQPQHF. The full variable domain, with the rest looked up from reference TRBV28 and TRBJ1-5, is DVKVTQSSRYLVKRTGEKVFLECVQDMDHENMFWYRQDPGLGLRLIYFSYDVKMKEKGDIPEGYSVSREKKERFSLILESASTNQTSMYLCASSPSGPNQPQHFGDGTRLSIL.

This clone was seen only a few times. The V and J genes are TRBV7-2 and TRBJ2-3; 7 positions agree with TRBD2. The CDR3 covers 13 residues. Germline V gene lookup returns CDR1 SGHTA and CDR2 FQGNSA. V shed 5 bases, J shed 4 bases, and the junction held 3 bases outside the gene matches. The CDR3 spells CASSPTSSDTQYF. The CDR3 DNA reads TGTGCCAGCAGCCCGACTAGCTCAGATACGCAGTATTTT.

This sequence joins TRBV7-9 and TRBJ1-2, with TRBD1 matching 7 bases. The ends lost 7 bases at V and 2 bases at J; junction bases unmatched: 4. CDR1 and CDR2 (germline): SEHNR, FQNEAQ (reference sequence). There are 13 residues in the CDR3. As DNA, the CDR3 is TGTGCCAGCACCTCGGGACAGAACTATGGCTACACCTTC. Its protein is CASTSGQNYGYTF.

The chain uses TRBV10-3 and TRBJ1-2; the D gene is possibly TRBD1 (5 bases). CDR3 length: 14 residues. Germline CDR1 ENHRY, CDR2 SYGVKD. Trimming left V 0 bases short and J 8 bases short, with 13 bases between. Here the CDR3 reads CAISESARAGGYTF. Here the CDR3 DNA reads TGTGCCATCAGTGAGTCGGCGCGAGCAGGGGGCTACACCTTC.

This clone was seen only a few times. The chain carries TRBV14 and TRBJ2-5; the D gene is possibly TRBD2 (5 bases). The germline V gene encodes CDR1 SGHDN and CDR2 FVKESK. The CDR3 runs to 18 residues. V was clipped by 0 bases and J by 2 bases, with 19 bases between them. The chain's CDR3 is CASSQDRWPSTTQETQYF. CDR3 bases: TGTGCCAGCAGCCAAGATCGCTGGCCTAGCACCACTCAAGAGACCCAGTACTTC.

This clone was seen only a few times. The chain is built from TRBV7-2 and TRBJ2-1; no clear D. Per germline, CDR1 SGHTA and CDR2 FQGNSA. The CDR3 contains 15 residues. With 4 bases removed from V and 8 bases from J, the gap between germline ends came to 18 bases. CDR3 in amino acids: CASSSYPTPGDEQFF. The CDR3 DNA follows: TGTGCCAGCAGCTCGTATCCCACCCCAGGCGATGAGCAGTTCTTC.

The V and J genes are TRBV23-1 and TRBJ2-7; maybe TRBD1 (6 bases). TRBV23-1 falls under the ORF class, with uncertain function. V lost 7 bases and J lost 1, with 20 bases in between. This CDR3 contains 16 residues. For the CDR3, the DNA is TGCGCCAGCATCCATAGACAGGCTCAACTTTCCTACGAGCAGTACTTC. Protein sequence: CASIHRQAQLSYEQYF.

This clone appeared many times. The CDR3 sequence: CASSRRTGGIVDYGYTF. CDR3 coding DNA: TGCGCCAGCAGCCGCCGGACAGGGGGCATAGTGGACTATGGCTACACCTTC. J is TRBJ1-2 and V is TRBV4-3; TRBD1 agrees at 11 bases. V dropped 4 bases and J dropped 3; count of bases not matched to a gene: 10. Germline V CDR1 and CDR2: LGHNA, YSLEER. This CDR3 region has 17 residues.

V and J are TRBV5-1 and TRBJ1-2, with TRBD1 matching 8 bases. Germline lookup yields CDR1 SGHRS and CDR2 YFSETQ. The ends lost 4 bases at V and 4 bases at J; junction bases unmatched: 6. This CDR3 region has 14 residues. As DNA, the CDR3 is TGCGCCAGCAGCCTACGGACAGGGTCCTATGGCTACACCTTC. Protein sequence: CASSLRTGSYGYTF. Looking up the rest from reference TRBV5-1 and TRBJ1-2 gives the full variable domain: KAGVTQTPRYLIKTRGQQVTLSCSPISGHRSVSWYQQTPGQGLQFLFEYFSETQRNKGNFPGRFSGRQFSNSRSEMNVSTLELGDSALYLCASSLRTGSYGYTFGSGTRLTVV.

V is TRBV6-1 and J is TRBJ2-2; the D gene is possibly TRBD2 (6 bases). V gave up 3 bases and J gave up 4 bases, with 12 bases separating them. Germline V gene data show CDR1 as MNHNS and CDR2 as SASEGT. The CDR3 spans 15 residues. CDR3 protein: CASSEAGGVTGELFF. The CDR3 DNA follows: TGTGCCAGCAGTGAGGCCGGGGGAGTCACCGGGGAGCTGTTTTTT.

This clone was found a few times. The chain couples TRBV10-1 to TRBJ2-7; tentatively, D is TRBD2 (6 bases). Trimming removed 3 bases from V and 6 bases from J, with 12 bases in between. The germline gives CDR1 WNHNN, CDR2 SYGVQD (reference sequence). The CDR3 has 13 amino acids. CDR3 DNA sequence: TGCGCCAGCAGTGATGGAGGGAAGGGCGAGCAGTACTTC. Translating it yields CASSDGGKGEQYF.

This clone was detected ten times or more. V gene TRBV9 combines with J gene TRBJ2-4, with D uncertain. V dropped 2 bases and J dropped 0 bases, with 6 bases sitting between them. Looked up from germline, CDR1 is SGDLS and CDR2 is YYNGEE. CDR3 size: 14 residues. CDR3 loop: CASSVGVAKNIQYF. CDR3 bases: TGTGCCAGCAGCGTTGGGGTAGCCAAAAACATTCAGTACTTC.

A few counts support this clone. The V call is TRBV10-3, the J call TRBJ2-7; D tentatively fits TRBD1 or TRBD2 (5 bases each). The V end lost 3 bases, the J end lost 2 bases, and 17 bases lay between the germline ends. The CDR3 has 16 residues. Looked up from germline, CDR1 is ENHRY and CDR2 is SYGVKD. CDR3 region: CAISDPGTAGPYEQYF. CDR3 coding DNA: TGTGCCATCAGTGACCCCGGGACCGCGGGCCCCTACGAGCAGTACTTC.